The rows below give T cell receptor beta chains drawn from one sample of a study of early T cells in non-severe SARS-CoV-2 infection. TCRdb called the 5' RACE reads again in MiXCR, with one record for every CDR3 protein. The sample carries tens of thousands of distinct CDR3 sequences, 20% recorded once. Here the sequenced sample was whole blood, taken at baseline. These receptors originate from an adult who was a healthcare worker with PCR-confirmed SARS-CoV-2 infection or an uninfected control (not recorded which). Both conserved end residues are part of each CDR3. D genes are given only for firm matches. A clone size is listed for some rows: how often the clone was seen (once, few, many), or a class if it is expanded.

abundance: .
j_gene: TRBJ2-2
v_gene: TRBV6-5
d_gene: .
CDR3aa: CASRRRSTGELFF
CDR3nt: TGTGCCAGCAGGCGCAGAAGCACCGGGGAGCTGTTTTTT

abundance: .
j_gene: TRBJ2-7
v_gene: TRBV7-9
d_gene: TRBD2
CDR3aa: CASSLTSGGNEQYF
CDR3nt: TGTGCCAGCAGCTTGACTAGCGGGGGAAACGAGCAGTACTTC

abundance: .
j_gene: TRBJ1-6
v_gene: TRBV10-3
d_gene: .
CDR3aa: CATDQGNSPLHF
CDR3nt: TGTGCCACCGATCAGGGGAATTCACCCCTCCACTTT

abundance: few
j_gene: TRBJ2-3
v_gene: TRBV10-1
d_gene: .
CDR3aa: CASSESDIGTQYF
CDR3nt: TGCGCCAGCAGTGAGTCCGATATTGGTACGCAGTATTTT

abundance: many
j_gene: TRBJ2-5
v_gene: TRBV5-4
d_gene: .
CDR3aa: CASSPRTGGAETQYF
CDR3nt: TGTGCCAGCAGCCCTCGGACAGGAGGGGCAGAGACCCAGTACTTC

abundance: few
j_gene: TRBJ1-1
v_gene: TRBV3-1
d_gene: .
CDR3aa: CASSQAGGGIKNTEAFF
CDR3nt: TGTGCCAGCAGCCAAGCTGGAGGGGGGATTAAGAACACTGAAGCTTTCTTT

abundance: .
j_gene: TRBJ2-2
v_gene: TRBV6-2/TRBV6-3
d_gene: .
CDR3aa: CASSYSRATGELFF
CDR3nt: TGTGCCAGCAGTTACTCACGGGCCACCGGGGAGCTGTTTTTT

abundance: .
j_gene: TRBJ2-3
v_gene: TRBV10-2
d_gene: TRBD2
CDR3aa: CASNSGGGTDTQYF
CDR3nt: TGCGCCAGCAACAGCGGGGGGGGCACAGATACGCAGTATTTT

abundance: few
j_gene: TRBJ2-5
v_gene: TRBV20-1
d_gene: .
CDR3aa: CSASSSSQETQYF
CDR3nt: TGCAGTGCTAGTTCATCCTCCCAAGAGACCCAGTACTTC

abundance: .
j_gene: TRBJ2-7
v_gene: TRBV7-9
d_gene: .
CDR3aa: CASSFSGAADEQYF
CDR3nt: TGTGCCAGCAGCTTTTCAGGGGCGGCGGACGAGCAGTACTTC